The clone carrying this T cell receptor (beta chain) was recorded only once. This specimen comes from a study of blood T cell repertoires in COVID-19. Assay used: immunoSEQ multiplex PCR; TCRdb lists only in-frame clones, some missing. The sample includes about 160,000 clones, around 85% seen only once; the top ten take 2.5% to 4%. This CDR3 is built from 17 residues. The germline V gene encodes CDR1 LGHDT and CDR2 YNNKEL (reference sequence). Trimming removed 1 base at V and 1 base at J, with 16 bases between. The chain links TRBV3-1 (or the pseudogene TRBV3-2) to TRBJ1-2, with D possibly TRBD1 on 6 matching bases. Sequenced material: peripheral blood. This TCR came from a human donor with acute or convalescent COVID-19. The donor label of this sample is uncertain. CDR3 sequence: CASSQARGASYNYGYTF. In DNA form, the CDR3 reads TGTGCCAGCAGCCAAGCGCGGGGGGCCAGCTATAACTATGGCTACACCTTC.